This is a list of T cell receptor beta chains from one sample in a study of radiation and T cells in renal cell carcinoma. Generated by immunoSEQ multiplex PCR, the TCRdb table keeps only in-frame clones and is missing some. The table has 120,000 or so clones, about four fifths seen once. The sequenced sample was blood, obtained from a patient whose treatment included radiotherapy and nephrectomy. The receptors come from a man aged 50-60 years with renal cell carcinoma. Each CDR3 is given with its conserved first and last residue. Clone size is not always given. Where it is, it says once, few, many or a class for expanded clones.

TRBJ2-7,TRBV18,.,CASSPPGSRGAEQYF
TRBJ2-3,TRBV21-1,.,CASTRNPRGTQYF
TRBJ1-5,TRBV28,once,CASSLSGWPQHF
TRBJ1-2,TRBV7-9,.,CASSLPSYGYTF
TRBJ1-2,TRBV6-4,few,CASSDSAGGIYGYTF
TRBJ2-3,TRBV19,few,CASSMALTGGTQYF
TRBJ1-1,TRBV7-2,few,CASSQGQLGEAFF
TRBJ2-3,TRBV29-1,.,CSVPPSSGGSTDTQYF
TRBJ1-3,TRBV5-1,.,CASSLPGNTIYF
TRBJ2-7,TRBV2,once,CASSDGRNPYEQYF
TRBJ2-6,TRBV28,.,CASSFQRHSGANVLTF
TRBJ1-4,TRBV4-3,.,CASSQDPPRATNEKLFF
TRBJ1-4,TRBV28,.,CASTSNGRGGGLFF
TRBJ1-1,TRBV11-2,.,CASSSLRGHTEAFF
TRBJ2-3,TRBV4-2,once,CASSQGSQGTDTQYF
TRBJ1-1,TRBV29-1,.,CSGNADTEAFF